The 11 T cell receptor beta chains given below trace back to one sample, sequenced in a study of PD-1 blockade in classical Hodgkin lymphoma. Each patient experienced a relapse that followed autologous stem cell transplantation, and brentuximab vedotin exposure varied. Some clones are missing from TCRdb's copy, which holds only in-frame ones; the method was immunoSEQ multiplex PCR. This table has roughly 10,000 clones, approximately 80% appearing once. The sequencing here drew on peripheral blood mononuclear cells (PBMCs), taken before the second cycle of nivolumab. The source of these receptors is a human donor with classical Hodgkin lymphoma.

V gene TRBV4-1 combines with J gene TRBJ2-1, with TRBD2 identical over 9 bases. This CDR3 is built from 17 residues. Germline values: CDR1 MGHRA, CDR2 YSYEKL. With 0 bases clipped from V and 2 bases from J, the junction kept 5 bases outside the gene matches. This CDR3 is CASSQELAGRPYNEQFF. In DNA, the CDR3 is TGCGCCAGCAGCCAAGAGCTAGCGGGACGCCCCTACAATGAGCAGTTCTTC.

The genes are TRBV25-1 and TRBJ1-1, with D perhaps matching TRBD1 (6 bases). CDR3 length: 14 residues. Trimming took 7 bases from V and 1 from J, leaving 13 bases between them. Germline CDR1 is MGHDK and CDR2 is SYGVNS. CDR3 bases: TGTGCCAGCATCGGGGACACCCCGAACACTGAAGCTTTCTTT. Translation: CASIGDTPNTEAFF.

This chain joins TRBV5-8 and TRBJ2-2; maybe TRBD2 (6 bases). Trimming removed 2 bases at V and 1 base at J, with 18 bases between. Germline V gene data show CDR1 as SGHTS and CDR2 as YDEGEE. The CDR3 consists of 18 residues. The CDR3: CASSFPWGEPKNTGELFF. CDR3 DNA: TGTGCCAGCAGCTTCCCATGGGGGGAGCCGAAGAACACCGGGGAGCTGTTTTTT.

The V and J genes are TRBV6-6 and TRBJ1-1; 7 positions agree with TRBD1. Germline CDR1 is MNHNY and CDR2 is SVGAGI (reference sequence). The CDR3 loop spans 13 amino acids. V dropped 8 bases and J dropped 1; count of bases not matched to a gene: 4. CDR3 sequence: CASGNRGNTEAFF. CDR3 DNA sequence: TGTGCCAGCGGAAACAGGGGGAACACTGAAGCTTTCTTT.

The chain employs TRBV10-3 and TRBJ1-1; 8 bases agree with TRBD1. This CDR3 is 15 amino acids long. V shed 5 bases, J shed 1 base, and the junction held 6 bases outside the gene matches. Germline V gene lookup returns CDR1 ENHRY and CDR2 SYGVKD. The CDR3 spells CAISPTGGSNTEAFF. In DNA, the CDR3 is TGTGCCATCAGTCCTACAGGGGGGTCGAACACTGAAGCTTTCTTT.

This rearrangement joins TRBV5-8 to TRBJ1-4; D ambiguous. Trimming left V 2 bases short and J 6 bases short, with 11 bases between. This CDR3 contains 14 residues. In germline, CDR1 is SGHTS, CDR2 YDEGEE. The CDR3, as DNA: TGTGCCAGCAGCTTTGTCTCCATCCATGAAAAACTGTTTTTT. Translated: CASSFVSIHEKLFF.

The sample holds one count of this clone. The chain uses TRBV27 and TRBJ2-7, with D perhaps TRBD1 (6 bases). Germline V CDR1 and CDR2: MNHEY, SMNVEV (reference sequence). The CDR3 spans 16 residues. V lost 0 bases and J lost 2, with 14 bases in between. The CDR3 loop is CASSLSLPTGPYEQYF. The CDR3 region has the DNA TGTGCCAGCAGTTTATCCCTTCCGACAGGACCCTACGAGCAGTACTTC.

Only a few counts were recorded for this clone. The CDR3 sequence: CASSLPYTSTDTQYF. DNA for the CDR3: TGTGCCAGCAGCTTACCGTATACTAGCACAGATACGCAGTATTTT. V and J are TRBV7-9 and TRBJ2-3; D not certain. The V end lost 2 bases, the J end lost 0 bases, and 9 bases lay between the germline ends. Germline V gene lookup returns CDR1 SEHNR and CDR2 FQNEAQ (reference sequence). The CDR3 sequence is 15 residues long.

The J gene is TRBJ1-5, the V gene TRBV30, with D unclear. The CDR3 spans 16 residues. Trimming pared 1 base from V and 0 bases from J, leaving 13 bases between. Germline V CDR1 and CDR2: GTSNPN, SVGIG (reference sequence). As DNA, the CDR3 is TGTGCCTGGAGTGGCCCCGCGGGATATAGCAATCAGCCCCAGCATTTT. The encoded protein is CAWSGPAGYSNQPQHF.

This sequence joins TRBV5-1 and TRBJ1-1; D is unclear. V lost 0 bases, J lost 7 bases, and 10 bases lay in between. The CDR3 totals 13 residues. The germline V gene has CDR1 SGHRS and CDR2 YFSETQ. The CDR3 DNA reads TGCGCCAGCAGCTTGGGGAGTTCGGTTGAAGCTTTCTTT. As protein: CASSLGSSVEAFF.

The chain uses TRBV7-6 and TRBJ2-7; D perhaps matches TRBD2 (6 bases). Germline assignment: CDR1 SGHVS and CDR2 FNYEAQ. The germline V and J ends were trimmed by 2 bases and 3 bases, with 14 bases remaining between them. The CDR3 has 15 amino acids. The CDR3 is CASSLRESGGYEQYF. CDR3 in DNA: TGTGCCAGCAGCTTACGGGAGAGTGGGGGCTACGAGCAGTACTTC. Looking up the rest from reference TRBV7-6 and TRBJ2-7 gives the full variable domain: GAGVSQSPRYKVTKRGQDVALRCDPISGHVSLYWYRQALGQGPEFLTYFNYEAQQDKSGLPNDRFSAERPEGSISTLTIQRTEQRDSAMYRCASSLRESGGYEQYFGPGTRLTVT.